This T cell receptor (beta chain) is drawn from a study of T cell responses to AZD1222 COVID-19 vaccine (dated by TCRdb to the early 2020s). Concerning the study at large: Because spike-specific TCR depth and breadth did not differ between the two schedules, AZD1222 recipients who got a second dose at roughly 4 weeks were pooled with those who got a second dose at roughly 12 weeks. A total of approximately 240 trial participants underwent TCR sequencing, of whom about 210 received two doses of AZD1222 and 26 received two doses of the MenACWY control vaccine. Trial participants were enrolled by age into 18-55, 56-69 and 70-plus year subgroups, with roughly 150, 30 and 60 TCR-sequenced participants respectively.

Overall results and qualifications from the work: In the small 56-69-year group, the increase in depth fell short of significance, most likely because of low power. Nearly half of unique spike-specific TCRs reportedly recognized epitopes outside regions mutated in the B.1.351 and B.1.1.7 variants. The whole spike protein was spanned by vaccine-associated CD4 TCRs, and dominant responses were seen in regions 160-218 and 743-854. No day 14 peak-response samples were available, so repertoires were characterized only after the peak T cell response. Participants were mostly white British, with more females than males. The authors suggested clonal diversity may have been underestimated. After two AZD1222 doses, spike-specific TCR breadth and depth were significantly higher than at day 0 and than in MenACWY recipients. Conclusions about previously exposed vaccinees are limited because only a handful of AZD1222 recipients were SARS-CoV-2 seropositive at baseline.

The time point label, read with the paper, signifies: baseline before first vaccination. Vaccinee samples were obtained from the UK trials COV001 and COV002, which included a single-blind randomized controlled phase 2/3 trial of AZD1222 (ChAdOx1 nCoV-19) in healthy adults. For TCRbeta chain sequencing, PBMC samples were collected from trial participants at day 0 and at day 28 after the second dose. The CDR3 regions of human TCRbeta chains were subjected to immunosequencing. The paper's processing steps were these. TCRs in the repertoires were compared against a reference library of SARS-CoV-2-specific TCRs that had been generated with the MIRA antigen-specificity platform. Breadth meant the fraction of unique TCRs that were SARS-CoV-2-associated, whereas depth meant the fraction of total T cells that were SARS-CoV-2-associated. Using the MIRA data, every spike-specific TCR was mapped to the spike region that the TCR reacted to and assigned to either a CD4 or a CD8 class. Log10-transformed breadth and depth values were compared by one-way ANOVA with Sidak's multiple comparisons tests. TCRdb took over this immuneACCESS table, retaining in-frame rearrangements with V and J assigned. Such tables are incomplete; in checked studies, under half of the missing clones stem from an unresolved V gene, and the remainder is unexplained. The V and J calls and the clone size are those of that table, but D and trimming were determined from the DNA. A total of approximately 140,000 clones appear in this sample, about nine tenths of them only once. Of the sample, 3.4% is held by the ten largest clones.

V loses 5 bases at its end and J loses 3 bases; junction bases beyond the gene matches: 7. Looking up the germline V gene yields CDR1 SNHLY and CDR2 FYNNEI. Measured from the cysteine to the phenylalanine, the CDR3 is 15 residues long. The read is trimmed to its CDR3 DNA, 45 bases read in frame from base 1. This clone was observed a handful of times. This receptor's antigen is unknown. No base quality values were provided; no much bigger clone lies one nucleotide off. The sequence is built from TRBV2 and TRBJ1-5, and 7 junctional nucleotides match TRBD1. This specimen consisted of peripheral blood, obtained on day 0 of AZD1222 vaccination. This clonotype originated in an adult in good health. The CDR3 here reads CASSQDRLDNQPQHF. The DNA is TGTGCCAGCAGTCAGGACAGGTTGGACAATCAGCCCCAGCATTTT.